The rows below give T cell receptor beta chains drawn from one sample of a study of CD4 T cells in relation to SARS-CoV-2 and coronaviruses. Sequencing used immunoSEQ multiplex PCR; TCRdb keeps in-frame clones, though not all of them. The profile shows about 68,000 clones, approximately 95% of them singletons. Material: naive CD4+ T cells from PBMCs. The origin of the receptors is a human donor in good health. The CDR3 runs from the conserved cysteine through the conserved F or W. Each record gives: J gene, V gene, clone size, CDR3 length, D gene, CDR3 DNA, CDR3 protein. D genes are given only for firm matches. Size values are once, few and many counts, or a class for expanded clones, and some rows have none.

TRBJ2-1 TRBV6-1 . 15 . TGTGCCAGCAGTGAGCGCCGTGAGGGGGACTGGGGGCAGTTCTTC CASSERREGDWGQFF
TRBJ1-2 TRBV30 once 12 . TGTGCCTGGAGCGTAGCTAACTATGGCTACACCTTC CAWSVANYGYTF
TRBJ2-1 TRBV25-1 . 14 TRBD1 TGTGCCAGCAGTGATTGGACAGGGGGCTTTGAGCAGTTCTTC CASSDWTGGFEQFF
TRBJ2-1 TRBV24-1 . 17 TRBD1 TGTGCCACCAGTGATTTAAACAGGGGGAGCTCCTACAATGAGCAGTTCTTC CATSDLNRGSSYNEQFF
TRBJ2-7 TRBV7-2 . 17 TRBD1 TGTGCCAGCAGCTCCTTTCTAGGACAGGGAAGGAACTACGAGCAGTACTTC CASSSFLGQGRNYEQYF
TRBJ1-1 TRBV28 . 15 TRBD1 TGTGCCAGCAGTTCCGGGACAGGGGGAGAGGTGGAAGCTTTCTTT CASSSGTGGEVEAFF
TRBJ2-5 TRBV4-1 . 16 TRBD1 TGCGCCAGCAGCCGAGGGGGCACAGGGAATCGAGAGACCCAGTACTTC CASSRGGTGNRETQYF
TRBJ2-1 TRBV7-3 . 16 . TGTGCCAGCAGCTTATCGGGCGGGACTGAATCCAGTGAGCAGTTCTTC CASSLSGGTESSEQFF
TRBJ1-5 TRBV24-1 . 13 . TGTGCCACCAGTGAGTCAGCAAATCAGCCCCAGCATTTT CATSESANQPQHF
TRBJ2-2 TRBV2 . 11 . TGTGCCAGCAGTGAGTCCGGGGAGCTGTTTTTT CASSESGELFF
TRBJ1-2 TRBV28 . 14 . TGTGCCAGCAGTTTAGTATCGGGGCTAGAGGGCTACACCTTC CASSLVSGLEGYTF
TRBJ2-7 TRBV4-2 once 15 . TGTGCCAGCAGCCAAGATCCCAGTGGGCTCTACGAGCAGTACTTC CASSQDPSGLYEQYF
TRBJ1-1 TRBV20-1 . 18 TRBD1 TGCAGTGCTAGTAGGTCAGGGGGCGCGGCGGTTTATGGCACTGAAGCTTTCTTT CSASRSGGAAVYGTEAFF
TRBJ2-2 TRBV5-6 . 13 . TGTGCCAGCAGCCTCCCAGGGTCCAGAGAGCTGTTTTTT CASSLPGSRELFF
TRBJ1-4 TRBV10-3 . 13 TRBD1 TGTGCCATCAGTTCCGGACAGGATGAAAAACTGTTTTTT CAISSGQDEKLFF
TRBJ2-7 TRBV27 . 15 . TGTGCCAGCAGACGGACCGGGCAGGGGGGGTACGAGCAGTACTTC CASRRTGQGGYEQYF
TRBJ1-2 TRBV28 . 15 . TGTGCCAGCAGTCCGCCATGGACCAGCCAGTATGGCTACACCTTC CASSPPWTSQYGYTF